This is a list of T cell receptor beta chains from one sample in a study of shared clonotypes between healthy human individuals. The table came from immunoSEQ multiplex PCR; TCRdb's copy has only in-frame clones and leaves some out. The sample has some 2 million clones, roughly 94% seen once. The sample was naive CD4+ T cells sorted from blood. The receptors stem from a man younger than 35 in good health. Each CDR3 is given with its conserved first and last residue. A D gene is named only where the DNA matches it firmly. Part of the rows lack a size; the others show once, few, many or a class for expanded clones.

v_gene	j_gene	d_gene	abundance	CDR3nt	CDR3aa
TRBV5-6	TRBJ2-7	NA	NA	TGTGCCAGCACAGACTTGGATCGTAGCCGGGCGGGGTACGAGCAGTACTTC	CASTDLDRSRAGYEQYF
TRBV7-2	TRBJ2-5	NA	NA	TGTGCCAGCAGCCTGAACAAAGCCTTGGGGGAGACCCAGTACTTC	CASSLNKALGETQYF
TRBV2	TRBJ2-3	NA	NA	TGTGCCAGCACTCCGGACCAGGATACGCAGTATTTT	CASTPDQDTQYF
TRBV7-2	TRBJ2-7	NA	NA	TGTGCCAGCAGCCCGAACTCCTACGAGCAGTACTTC	CASSPNSYEQYF
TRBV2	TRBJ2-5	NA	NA	TGTGCCAGCCGAGTAGAGACCCAGTACTTC	CASRVETQYF
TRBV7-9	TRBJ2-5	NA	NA	TGTGCCAGCAGTCGAACCCCTGAGCAGACCCAGTACTTC	CASSRTPEQTQYF
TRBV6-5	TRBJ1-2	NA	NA	TGTGCCAGCAGTTACTCGATACTTACTAACTATGGCTACACCTTC	CASSYSILTNYGYTF
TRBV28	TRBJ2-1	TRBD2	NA	TGTGCCAGCAGTCCCCGCGGGGGGGGTGATGAGCAGTTCTTC	CASSPRGGGDEQFF
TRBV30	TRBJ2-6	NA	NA	TGTGCCTGGGCAGGGACCTCTGGGGCCAACGTCCTGACTTTC	CAWAGTSGANVLTF
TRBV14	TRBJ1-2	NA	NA	TGTGCCAGCAGCCAACATGGAAAGCCGCACACCTTC	CASSQHGKPHTF
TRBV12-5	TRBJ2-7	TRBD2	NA	TGTGCTAGTGGTAACGGACTAGCGGGTTACGAGCAGTACTTC	CASGNGLAGYEQYF
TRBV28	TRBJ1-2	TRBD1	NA	TGTGCCAGCAGTAGCCAGGGGGTAGGTCTCTATGGCTACACCTTC	CASSSQGVGLYGYTF
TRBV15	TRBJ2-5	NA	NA	TGTGCCACCAGCAGAGAGGGGGGAGCGCGTCTTAAGACCCAGTACTTC	CATSREGGARLKTQYF
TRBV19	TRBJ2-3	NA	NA	TGTGCCAGTAGTATTCTGCTACAGTCCACAGATACGCAGTATTTT	CASSILLQSTDTQYF
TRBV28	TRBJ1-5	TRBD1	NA	TGTGCCAGCAGTTTAGCTCCCCCGGGACAGAGCTTTTATAGCAATCAGCCCCAGCATTTT	CASSLAPPGQSFYSNQPQHF
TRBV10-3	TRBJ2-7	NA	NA	TGTGCCATCAGTGGGGTCCCTGGGATCTACGAGCAGTACTTC	CAISGVPGIYEQYF
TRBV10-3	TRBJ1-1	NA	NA	TGTGCCATCATTGGGGCCCCGAACACTGAAGCTTTCTTT	CAIIGAPNTEAFF
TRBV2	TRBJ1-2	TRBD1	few	TGTGCCAGCAAAATGAACGGACAGGGCTATGGCTACACCTTC	CASKMNGQGYGYTF
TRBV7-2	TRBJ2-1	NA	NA	TGTGCCAGCGGACCTCTGGCGGATGAGCAGTTCTTC	CASGPLADEQFF
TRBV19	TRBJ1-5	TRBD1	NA	TGTGCCAGTAGTATGGATTGGAAGACAGGGCCTAATCAGCCCCAGCATTTT	CASSMDWKTGPNQPQHF
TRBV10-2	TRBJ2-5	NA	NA	TGCGCCAGCAGTGACGGGACCCGAGAGACCCAGTACTTC	CASSDGTRETQYF
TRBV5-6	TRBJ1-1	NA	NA	TGTGCCAGCAGCCTCATACAGGAGACGATGAACACTGAAGCTTTCTTT	CASSLIQETMNTEAFF
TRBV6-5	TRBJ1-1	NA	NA	TGTGCCAGCAGTTACTCTGCCGGGTCAGGTGAAGCTTTCTTT	CASSYSAGSGEAFF
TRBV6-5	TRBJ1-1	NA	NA	TGTGCCAGCAGTTACTCCGTCGAGGCCACTGAAGCTTTCTTT	CASSYSVEATEAFF
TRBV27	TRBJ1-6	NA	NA	TGTGCCAGCAGTTTAGTTGGAGGGGCCCCACCCCTCCACTTT	CASSLVGGAPPLHF
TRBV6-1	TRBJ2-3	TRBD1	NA	TGTGCCAGCAGTGAATGGGACAGGGAAGGTTGGGCGCAGTATTTT	CASSEWDREGWAQYF
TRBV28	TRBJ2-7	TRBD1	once	TGTGCCAGCAGTTTATGGGGACAGGGGCCCTACGAGCAGTACTTC	CASSLWGQGPYEQYF
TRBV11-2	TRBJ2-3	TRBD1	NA	TGTGCCAGCAGGGGGACAGGCCATACGCAGTATTTT	CASRGTGHTQYF
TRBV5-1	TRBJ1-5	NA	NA	TGCGCCAGCAGCTCGACAGGCAACGGAAATCAGCCCCAGCATTTT	CASSSTGNGNQPQHF
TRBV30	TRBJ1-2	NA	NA	TGTGCCGGGAGACCGGGGGGGCCGATAGTCTATGGCTACACCTTC	CAGRPGGPIVYGYTF
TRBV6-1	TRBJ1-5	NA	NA	TGTGCCAGCAGTGCGTACGTGCCTCAAAGTAATCAGCCCCAGCATTTT	CASSAYVPQSNQPQHF
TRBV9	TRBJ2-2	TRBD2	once	TGTGCCAGCAGCGAGAGACTAGCGGGGCACACCGGGGAGCTGTTTTTT	CASSERLAGHTGELFF
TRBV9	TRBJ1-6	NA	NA	TGTGCCAGCAGCGTAGCCGGGAATAATTCACCCCTCCACTTT	CASSVAGNNSPLHF
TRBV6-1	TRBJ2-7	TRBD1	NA	TGTGCCAGCAGTGGGACAGGGGGCGTGGGCTCCTACGAGCAGTACTTC	CASSGTGGVGSYEQYF
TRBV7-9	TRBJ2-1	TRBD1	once	TGTGCCAGCAGCTTAGGACTTGGTGGGACAGGGTCCTACAATGAGCAGTTCTTC	CASSLGLGGTGSYNEQFF
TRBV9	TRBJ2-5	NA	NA	TGTGCCAGCAGCCCAATCCCCGCGGAGACCCAGTACTTC	CASSPIPAETQYF
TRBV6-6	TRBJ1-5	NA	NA	TGTGCCAGCAGCTCTACCCGGAATCAGCCCCAGCATTTT	CASSSTRNQPQHF
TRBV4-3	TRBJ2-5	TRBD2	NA	TGCGCCAGCACCAGACTAGCGGTACAAGAGACCCAGTACTTC	CASTRLAVQETQYF
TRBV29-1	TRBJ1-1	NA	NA	TGCAGCGTCGGTTATAACACTGAAGCTTTCTTT	CSVGYNTEAFF
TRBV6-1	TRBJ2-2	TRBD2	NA	TGTGCCAGCACCAGACTAGCGGCGAACACCGGGGAGCTGTTTTTT	CASTRLAANTGELFF
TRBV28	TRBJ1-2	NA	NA	TGTGCCAGCAGGCCCAGGACCGGGACACCCTGGGGCTACACCTTC	CASRPRTGTPWGYTF